Below, 5 T cell receptor beta chains from the same sample are listed, as sequenced in a study of T cell changes during pregnancy in multiple sclerosis. Clones were read by immunoSEQ multiplex PCR, and TCRdb kept only the in-frame ones, dropping some. Of fewer than 85,000 clones detected, roughly 93% appear once; the ten largest clones hold roughly 2.5%. Sequencing used peripheral blood, obtained in the second trimester of pregnancy. All receptors come from a female donor with multiple sclerosis, enrolled in a pregnancy study.

V and J are TRBV19 and TRBJ2-5; TRBD2 agrees at 13 bases. With V trimmed by 10 bases and J by 5 bases, 7 bases remained unmatched. Germline CDR1 LNHDA, CDR2 SQIVND (reference sequence). This CDR3 is built from 14 residues. This CDR3 reads CATALAGGRETQYF. The CDR3 DNA is TGTGCCACCGCACTAGCGGGGGGGAGGGAGACCCAGTACTTC.

The J gene is TRBJ1-2, the V gene TRBV7-8; 8 bases fit TRBD1. The CDR3 spans 14 residues. Looked up from germline, CDR1 is SGHVS and CDR2 is FQNEAQ. Trimming cost V 5 bases and J 8 bases; bases outside gene matches: 10. The CDR3 region has the DNA TGTGCCAGCAGCCCCGTCCCAGGGGGCGAAGGCTACACCTTC. Protein: CASSPVPGGEGYTF.

The V call is TRBV28, the J call TRBJ1-2, with 7 bases matching TRBD1. Germline-derived CDR1 and CDR2 are MDHEN and SYDVKM. The CDR3 length is 15 residues. V shed 6 bases, J shed 3 bases, and the junction held 10 bases outside the gene matches. The CDR3 protein is CASSTRQGRDYGYTF. The CDR3 nucleotides are TGTGCCAGCAGCACAAGACAGGGTCGCGACTATGGCTACACCTTC.

The chain recombines TRBV7-9 with TRBJ2-5; maybe TRBD2 (5 bases). Germline values: CDR1 SEHNR, CDR2 FQNEAQ (reference sequence). CDR3 size: 14 residues. The germline V and J ends were trimmed by 4 bases and 3 bases, with 12 bases remaining between them. CDR3 sequence: CASSSWTDKETQYF. CDR3 bases: TGTGCCAGCAGCTCTTGGACTGATAAAGAGACCCAGTACTTC.

This chain uses TRBV29-1 with TRBJ2-1; 16 nucleotides align to TRBD2. The V segment lost 6 bases and the J segment 5 bases; nucleotides outside the gene matches: 4. The germline gives CDR1 SQVTM, CDR2 ANQGSEA. The CDR3 spans 15 residues. CDR3 nucleotides: TGCAGCGTCGCCGGGACTAGCGGGAGGGACAATGAGCAGTTCTTC. Protein: CSVAGTSGRDNEQFF.